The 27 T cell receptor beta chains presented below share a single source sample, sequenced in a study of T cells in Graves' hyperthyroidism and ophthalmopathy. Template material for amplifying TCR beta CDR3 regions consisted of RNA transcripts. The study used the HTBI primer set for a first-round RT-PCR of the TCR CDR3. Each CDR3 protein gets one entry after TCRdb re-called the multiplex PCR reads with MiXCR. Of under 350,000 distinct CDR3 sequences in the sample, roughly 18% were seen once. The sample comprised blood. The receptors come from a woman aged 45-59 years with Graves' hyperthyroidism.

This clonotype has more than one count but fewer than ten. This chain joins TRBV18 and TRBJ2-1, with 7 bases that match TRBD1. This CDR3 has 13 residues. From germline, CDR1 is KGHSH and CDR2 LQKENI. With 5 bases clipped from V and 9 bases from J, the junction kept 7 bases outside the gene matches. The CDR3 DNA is TGTGCCAGCTCATCGACAGGGATTAGTGAGCAGTTCTTC. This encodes CASSSTGISEQFF.

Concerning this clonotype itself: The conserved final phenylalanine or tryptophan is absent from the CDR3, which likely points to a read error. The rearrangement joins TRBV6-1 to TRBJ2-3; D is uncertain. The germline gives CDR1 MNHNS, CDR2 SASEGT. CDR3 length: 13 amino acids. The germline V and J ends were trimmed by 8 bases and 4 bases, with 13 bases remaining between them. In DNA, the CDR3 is TGTGCCAGCTCACCAACCACCGCAGATACGCAGTATCTT. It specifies CASSPTTADTQYL.

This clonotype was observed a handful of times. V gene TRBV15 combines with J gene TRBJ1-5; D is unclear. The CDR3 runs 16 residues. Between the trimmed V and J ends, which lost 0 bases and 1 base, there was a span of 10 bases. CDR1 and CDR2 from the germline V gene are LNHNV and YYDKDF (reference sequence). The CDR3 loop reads CATSRDPGVSNQPQHF. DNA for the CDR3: TGTGCCACCAGCAGAGACCCCGGGGTGAGCAATCAGCCCCAGCATTTT.

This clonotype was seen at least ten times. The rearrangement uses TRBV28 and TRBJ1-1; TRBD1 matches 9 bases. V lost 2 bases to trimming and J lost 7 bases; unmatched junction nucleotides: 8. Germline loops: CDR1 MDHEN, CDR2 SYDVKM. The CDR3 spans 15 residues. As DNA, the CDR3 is TGTGCCAGCAGTTTAGCGGGACAGGGCAGTTTTGAAGCTTTCTTT. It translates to CASSLAGQGSFEAFF. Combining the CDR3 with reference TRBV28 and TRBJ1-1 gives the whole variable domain DVKVTQSSRYLVKRTGEKVFLECVQDMDHENMFWYRQDPGLGLRLIYFSYDVKMKEKGDIPEGYSVSREKKERFSLILESASTNQTSMYLCASSLAGQGSFEAFFGQGTRLTVV.

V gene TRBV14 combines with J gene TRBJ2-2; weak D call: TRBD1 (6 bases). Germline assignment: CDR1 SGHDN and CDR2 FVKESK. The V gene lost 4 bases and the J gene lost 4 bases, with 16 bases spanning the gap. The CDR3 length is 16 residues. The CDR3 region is CASSPPQGKSTGELFF. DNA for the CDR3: TGTGCCAGCAGCCCGCCACAGGGAAAGTCCACCGGGGAGCTGTTTTTT.

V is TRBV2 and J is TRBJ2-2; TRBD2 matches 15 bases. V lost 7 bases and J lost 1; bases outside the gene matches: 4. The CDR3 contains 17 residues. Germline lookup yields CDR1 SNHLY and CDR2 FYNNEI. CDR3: CASKRGLAGGNTGELFF. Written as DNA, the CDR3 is TGTGCCAGCAAGAGGGGACTAGCGGGAGGGAACACCGGGGAGCTGTTTTTT.

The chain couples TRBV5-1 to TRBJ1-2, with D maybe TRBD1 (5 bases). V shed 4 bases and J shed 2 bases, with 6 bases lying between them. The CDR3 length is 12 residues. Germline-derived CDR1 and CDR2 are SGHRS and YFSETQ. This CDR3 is CASSEGNYGYTF. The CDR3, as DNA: TGCGCCAGCAGCGAGGGGAACTATGGCTACACCTTC.

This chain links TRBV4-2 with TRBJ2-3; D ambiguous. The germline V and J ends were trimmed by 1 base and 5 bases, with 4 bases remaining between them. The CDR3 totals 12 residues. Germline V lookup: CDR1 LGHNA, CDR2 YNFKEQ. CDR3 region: CASSQVGDTQYF. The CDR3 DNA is TGTGCCAGCAGCCAAGTAGGAGATACGCAGTATTTT.

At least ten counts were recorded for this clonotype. The CDR3 DNA reads as TGTGCCAGCAGCGTCGGCGGGGGAGAGACCCAGTACTTC. Its translation is CASSVGGGETQYF. The chain links TRBV28 to TRBJ2-5; 7 bases align to TRBD2. There are 13 residues in the CDR3. The junction had 5 bases not matched to a gene; V was cut back by 6 bases and J by 4 bases. Germline CDR1 reads MDHEN; CDR2 reads SYDVKM.

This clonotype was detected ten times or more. The CDR3 coding sequence is TGTGCCAGCTCACCACCGGAGGGTATGGTCGAGCAGTACTTC. This translates into CASSPPEGMVEQYF. The gene calls are TRBV18 and TRBJ2-7; D may be TRBD2 (6 bases). V was clipped by 0 bases and J by 6 bases, with 12 bases between them. This CDR3 has 14 amino acids. Germline V gene data show CDR1 as KGHSH and CDR2 as LQKENI.

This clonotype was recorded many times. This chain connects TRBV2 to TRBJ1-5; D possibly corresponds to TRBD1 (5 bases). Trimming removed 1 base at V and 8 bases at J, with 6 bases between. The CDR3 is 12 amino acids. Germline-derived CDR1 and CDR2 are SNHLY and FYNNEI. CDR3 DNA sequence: TGTGCCAGCAGTGAAGTGGGGGAGCCCCAGCATTTT. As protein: CASSEVGEPQHF.

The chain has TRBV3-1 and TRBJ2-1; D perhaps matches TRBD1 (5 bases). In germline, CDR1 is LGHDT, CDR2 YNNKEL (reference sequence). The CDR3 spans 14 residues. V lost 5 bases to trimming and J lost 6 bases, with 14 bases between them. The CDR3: CASSTRAGSNEQFF. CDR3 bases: TGTGCCAGCAGCACAAGAGCAGGGTCCAATGAGCAGTTCTTC.

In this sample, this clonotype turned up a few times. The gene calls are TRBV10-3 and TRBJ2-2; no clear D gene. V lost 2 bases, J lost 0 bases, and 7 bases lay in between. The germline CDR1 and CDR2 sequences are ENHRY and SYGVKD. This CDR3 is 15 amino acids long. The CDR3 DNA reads TGTGCCATCAGTGAGGTTCGGTCGAACACCGGGGAGCTGTTTTTT. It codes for CAISEVRSNTGELFF.

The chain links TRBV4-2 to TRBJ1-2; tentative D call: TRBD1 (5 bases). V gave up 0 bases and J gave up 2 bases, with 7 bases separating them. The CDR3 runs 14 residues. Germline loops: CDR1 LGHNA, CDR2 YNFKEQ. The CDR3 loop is CASSQEGENYGYTF. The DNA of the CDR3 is TGTGCCAGCAGCCAAGAGGGGGAAAACTATGGCTACACCTTC.

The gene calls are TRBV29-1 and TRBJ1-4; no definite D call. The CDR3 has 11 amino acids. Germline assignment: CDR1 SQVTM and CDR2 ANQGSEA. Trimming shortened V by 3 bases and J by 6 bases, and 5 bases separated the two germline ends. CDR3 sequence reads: CSVEADEKLFF. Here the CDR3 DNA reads TGCAGCGTTGAGGCCGATGAAAAACTGTTTTTT.

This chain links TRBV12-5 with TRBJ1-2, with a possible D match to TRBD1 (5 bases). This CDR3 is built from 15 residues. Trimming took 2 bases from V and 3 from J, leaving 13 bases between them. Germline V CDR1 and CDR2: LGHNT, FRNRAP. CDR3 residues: CASGLQTAGHYGYTF. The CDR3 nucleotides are TGTGCTAGTGGTTTGCAAACAGCGGGGCACTATGGCTACACCTTC.

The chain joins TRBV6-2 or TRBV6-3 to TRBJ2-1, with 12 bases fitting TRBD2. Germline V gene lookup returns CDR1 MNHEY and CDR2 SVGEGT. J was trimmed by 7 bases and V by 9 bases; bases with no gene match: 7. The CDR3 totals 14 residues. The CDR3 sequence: CASNPGLAGNEQFF. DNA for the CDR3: TGTGCCAGTAACCCCGGACTAGCGGGAAATGAGCAGTTCTTC.

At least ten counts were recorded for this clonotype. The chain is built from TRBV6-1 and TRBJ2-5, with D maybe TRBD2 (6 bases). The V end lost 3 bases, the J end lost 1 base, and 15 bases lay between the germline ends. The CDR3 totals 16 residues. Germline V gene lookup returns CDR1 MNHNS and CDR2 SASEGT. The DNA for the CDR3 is TGTGCCAGCAGTGATACGCCGGGACTCCTCCAAGAGACCCAGTACTTC. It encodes CASSDTPGLLQETQYF.

The CDR3 DNA reads TGTGCCAGCAGCCAAGTCAACGAGCAGTACTTC. Its protein product is CASSQVNEQYF. The chain links TRBV3-1 to TRBJ2-7; no clear D gene. In germline, CDR1 is LGHDT, CDR2 YNNKEL (reference sequence). V lost 1 base, J lost 5 bases, and 3 bases lay in between. The CDR3 extends over 11 amino acids.

CDR3 in DNA: TGCAGTGCTAGGGCCGGAATGGGAGAGACCCAGTTCTTC. Protein product: CSARAGMGETQFF. The chain uses TRBV20-1 and TRBJ2-5, with a possible D match to TRBD2 (5 bases). Gene TRBJ2-1 matches the end of the DNA better, so the J call may be wrong. This CDR3 is built from 13 residues. Germline CDR1 and CDR2: DFQATT and SNEGSKA (reference sequence).

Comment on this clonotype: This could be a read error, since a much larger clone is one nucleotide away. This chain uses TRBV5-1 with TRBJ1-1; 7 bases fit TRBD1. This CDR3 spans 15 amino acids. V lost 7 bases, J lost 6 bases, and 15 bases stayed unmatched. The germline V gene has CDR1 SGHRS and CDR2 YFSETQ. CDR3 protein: CASGWTLTGRAEAFF. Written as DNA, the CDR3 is TGCGCCAGCGGCTGGACTTTGACAGGGAGAGCTGAAGCTTTCTTT. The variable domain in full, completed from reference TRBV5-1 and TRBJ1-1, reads KAGVTQTPRYLIKTRGQQVTLSCSPISGHRSVSWYQQTPGQGLQFLFEYFSETQRNKGNFPGRFSGRQFSNSRSEMNVSTLELGDSALYLCASGWTLTGRAEAFFGQGTRLTVV.

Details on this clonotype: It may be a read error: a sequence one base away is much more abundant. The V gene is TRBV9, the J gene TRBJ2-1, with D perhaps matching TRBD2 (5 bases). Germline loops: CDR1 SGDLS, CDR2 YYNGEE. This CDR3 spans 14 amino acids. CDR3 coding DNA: TGTGCCAGCAGTCGAGAAGTCCGGGGTAATGAGCAGTCCTTC. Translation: CASSREVRGNEQSF.

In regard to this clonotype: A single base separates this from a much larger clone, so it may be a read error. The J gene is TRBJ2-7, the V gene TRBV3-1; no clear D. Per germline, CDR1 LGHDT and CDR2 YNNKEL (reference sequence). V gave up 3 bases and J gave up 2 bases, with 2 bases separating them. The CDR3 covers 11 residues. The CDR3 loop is CASSHAYEQYF. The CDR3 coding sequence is TGTGCCAGCAGCCACGCCTACGAGCAGTACTTC.

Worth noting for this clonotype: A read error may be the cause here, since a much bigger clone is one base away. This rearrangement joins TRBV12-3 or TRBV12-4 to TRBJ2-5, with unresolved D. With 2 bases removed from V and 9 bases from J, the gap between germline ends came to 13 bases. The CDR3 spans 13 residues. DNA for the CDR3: TGTGCCAGCAGTTTAACACGGCGCGAGGCCCAGTACTTC. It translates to CASSLTRREAQYF.

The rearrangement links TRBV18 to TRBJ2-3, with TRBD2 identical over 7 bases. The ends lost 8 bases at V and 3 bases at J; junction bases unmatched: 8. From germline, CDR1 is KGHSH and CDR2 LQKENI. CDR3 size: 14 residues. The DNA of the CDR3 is TGTGCCAGCCGACAGACGCGGGAGACAGATACGCAGTATTTT. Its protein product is CASRQTRETDTQYF.

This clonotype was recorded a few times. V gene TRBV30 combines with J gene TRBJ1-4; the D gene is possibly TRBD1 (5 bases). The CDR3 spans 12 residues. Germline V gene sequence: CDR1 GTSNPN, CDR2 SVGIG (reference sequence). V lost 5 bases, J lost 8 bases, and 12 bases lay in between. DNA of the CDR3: TGTGCCTGGTCCAGGGTGGGCGAAAAACTGTTTTTT. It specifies CAWSRVGEKLFF.

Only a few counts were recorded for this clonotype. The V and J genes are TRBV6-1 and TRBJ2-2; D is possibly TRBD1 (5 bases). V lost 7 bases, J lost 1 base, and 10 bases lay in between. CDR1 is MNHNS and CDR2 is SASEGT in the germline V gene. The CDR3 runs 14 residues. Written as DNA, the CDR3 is TGTGCCAGCATAGGGGATAGGAACACCGGGGAGCTGTTTTTT. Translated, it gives CASIGDRNTGELFF.